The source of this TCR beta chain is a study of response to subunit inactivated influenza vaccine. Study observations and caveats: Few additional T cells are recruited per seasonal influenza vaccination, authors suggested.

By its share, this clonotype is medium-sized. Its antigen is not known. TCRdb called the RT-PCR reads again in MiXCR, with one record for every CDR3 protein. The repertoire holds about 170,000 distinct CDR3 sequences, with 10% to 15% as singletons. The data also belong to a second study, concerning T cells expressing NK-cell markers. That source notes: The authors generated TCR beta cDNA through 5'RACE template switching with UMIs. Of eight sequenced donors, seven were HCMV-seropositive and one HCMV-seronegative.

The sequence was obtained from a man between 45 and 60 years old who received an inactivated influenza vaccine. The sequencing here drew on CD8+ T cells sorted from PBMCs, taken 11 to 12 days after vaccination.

The CDR3 here is CASSLQGAKNIQYF. The CDR3 region has the DNA TGTGCCAGCAGTCTCCAGGGAGCCAAAAACATTCAGTACTTC. The V call is TRBV28, the J call TRBJ2-4; D possibly corresponds to TRBD1 (5 bases). Germline V lookup: CDR1 MDHEN, CDR2 SYDVKM. Trimming cost V 5 bases and J 0 bases, with 8 bases left between them. CDR3 length: 14 amino acids.